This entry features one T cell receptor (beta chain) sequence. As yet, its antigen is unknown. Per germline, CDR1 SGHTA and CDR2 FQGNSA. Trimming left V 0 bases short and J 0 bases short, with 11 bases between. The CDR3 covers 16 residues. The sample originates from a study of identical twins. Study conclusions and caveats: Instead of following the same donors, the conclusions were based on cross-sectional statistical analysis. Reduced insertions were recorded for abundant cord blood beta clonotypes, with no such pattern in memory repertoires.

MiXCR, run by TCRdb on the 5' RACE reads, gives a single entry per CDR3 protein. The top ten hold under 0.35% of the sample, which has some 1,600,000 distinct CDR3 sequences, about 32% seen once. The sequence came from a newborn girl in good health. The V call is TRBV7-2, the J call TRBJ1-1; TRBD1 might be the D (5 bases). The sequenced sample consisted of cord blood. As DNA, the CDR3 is TGTGCCAGCAGCTTAGCCATGGGCAGGGTGAACACTGAAGCTTTCTTT. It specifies CASSLAMGRVNTEAFF.